Given below is one TCR beta chain in context. Original data processing: The assay estimated nucleated cells by amplifying reference gene primers. Measured with immunoSEQ multiplex PCR; TCRdb has only the in-frame clones, and not every one. The V and J calls and clone size were taken over from that table, and D and trimming were inferred from the DNA. The sample contains 200,000 or so clones, roughly three quarters of which appear only once. This sample stems from a study of blood T cell repertoires in COVID-19. Study background: The cDNA or gDNA used as material had been derived from T cells, B-cell-depleted T cells, or PBMCs.

After removal of 6 bases from V and 4 bases from J, the junction contained 7 bases not matched to a gene. This CDR3 region has 14 residues. Germline-derived CDR1 and CDR2 are MNHEY and SVGAGI. This TCR was recovered from a man aged 55 to 69 with active or convalescent COVID-19. Sequenced: peripheral blood. V and J are TRBV6-5 and TRBJ2-3; 7 bases line up with TRBD1. The CDR3 loop is CASRLRGWADTQYF. CDR3 bases: TGTGCCAGCAGGCTCAGGGGGTGGGCAGATACGCAGTATTTT.